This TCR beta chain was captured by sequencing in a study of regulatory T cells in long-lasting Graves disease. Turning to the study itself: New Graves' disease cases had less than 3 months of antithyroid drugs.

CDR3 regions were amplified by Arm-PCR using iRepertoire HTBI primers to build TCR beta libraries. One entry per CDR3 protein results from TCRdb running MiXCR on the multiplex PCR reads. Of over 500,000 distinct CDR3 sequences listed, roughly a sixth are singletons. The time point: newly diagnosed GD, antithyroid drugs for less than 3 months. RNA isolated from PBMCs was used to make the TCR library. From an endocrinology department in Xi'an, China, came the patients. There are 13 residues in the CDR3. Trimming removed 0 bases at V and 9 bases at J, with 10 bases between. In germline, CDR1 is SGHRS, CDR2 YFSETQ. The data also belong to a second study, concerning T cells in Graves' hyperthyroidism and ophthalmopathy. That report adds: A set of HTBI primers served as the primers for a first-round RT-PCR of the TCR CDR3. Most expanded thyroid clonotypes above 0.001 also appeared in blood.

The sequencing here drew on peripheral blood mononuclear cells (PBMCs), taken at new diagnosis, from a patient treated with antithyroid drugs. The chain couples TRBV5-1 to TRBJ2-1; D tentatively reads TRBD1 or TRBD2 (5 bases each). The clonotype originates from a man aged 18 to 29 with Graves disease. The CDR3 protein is CASSLDGAGEQFF. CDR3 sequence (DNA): TGCGCCAGCAGCTTGGACGGGGCGGGTGAGCAGTTCTTC.